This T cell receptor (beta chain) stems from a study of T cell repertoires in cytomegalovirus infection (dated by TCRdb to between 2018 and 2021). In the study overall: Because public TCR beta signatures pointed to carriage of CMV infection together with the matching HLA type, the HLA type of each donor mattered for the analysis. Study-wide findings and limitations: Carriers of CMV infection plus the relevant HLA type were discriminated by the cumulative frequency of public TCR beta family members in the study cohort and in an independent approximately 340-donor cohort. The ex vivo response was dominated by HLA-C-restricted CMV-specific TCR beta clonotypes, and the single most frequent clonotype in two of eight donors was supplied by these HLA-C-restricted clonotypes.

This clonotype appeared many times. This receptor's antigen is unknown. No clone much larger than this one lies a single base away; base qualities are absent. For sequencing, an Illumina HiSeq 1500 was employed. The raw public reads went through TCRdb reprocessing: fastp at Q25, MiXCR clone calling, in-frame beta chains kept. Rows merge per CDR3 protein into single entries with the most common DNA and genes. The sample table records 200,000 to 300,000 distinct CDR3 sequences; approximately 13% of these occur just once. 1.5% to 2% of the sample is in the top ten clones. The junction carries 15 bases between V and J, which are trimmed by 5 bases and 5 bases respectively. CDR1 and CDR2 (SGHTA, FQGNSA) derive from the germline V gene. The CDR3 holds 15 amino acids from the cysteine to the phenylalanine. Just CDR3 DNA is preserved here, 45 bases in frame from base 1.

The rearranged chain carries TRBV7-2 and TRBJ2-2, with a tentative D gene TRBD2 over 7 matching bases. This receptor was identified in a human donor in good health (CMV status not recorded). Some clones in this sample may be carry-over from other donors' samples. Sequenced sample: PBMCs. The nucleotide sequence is TGTGCCAGCAGCCTAGGGGGAGGGGCGACCGGGGAGCTGTTTTTT. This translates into CASSLGGGATGELFF.